One T cell receptor beta chain is described in this entry. Its target is unknown. An Oncomine TCR Beta short-read assay was used to sequence the DNA from cultured CD4+ T cells. From the PCR reads, TCRdb called clonotypes with MiXCR, one entry per CDR3 protein. Of about 13,000 distinct CDR3 sequences in the sample, under 60% are singletons; the top ten hold roughly 12%. The CDR3 is 14 amino acids. The ends were cut back, 9 bases at V and 7 bases at J, with 19 bases in the middle. Germline V CDR1 and CDR2: MNHEY, SVGEGT. The data derive from a study of vaccination and CD4 T cells after COVID-19. Documented treatment: roughly 11-day PBMC culture with coronavirus spike peptide pools or control peptides (ViraFEST assay).

The receptor comes from a human donor who had recovered from COVID-19. The chain has TRBV6-2 or TRBV6-3 and TRBJ1-5; D possibly corresponds to TRBD1 (5 bases). Material for sequencing was CD4+ T cells from blood, cultured in vitro. Here the CDR3 reads CASTRDFSSQPQHF. CDR3 bases: TGTGCCAGTACTAGGGACTTTTCCAGCCAGCCCCAGCATTTT.